This T cell receptor (beta chain) appears in the sequencing data of a study of shared clonotypes between healthy human individuals. Study observations and caveats: It was the non-shared clonotypes that had lower generation probabilities than clonotypes shared by all four donors.

Points on this clone: As yet, its antigen is unknown.

The CDR3 covers 17 residues. The junction had 9 bases not matched to a gene; V was cut back by 5 bases and J by 8 bases. Germline CDR1 reads MDHEN; CDR2 reads SYDVKM. Donors comprised only Caucasian adults living in Nashville, Tennessee. Several immunoSEQ plates received, in even portions, the genomic DNA of each subset. In the original workflow: From ImmunoSEQ came sequences covering only the junction and carrying no quality scores, so filtering differed. This table comes from immunoSEQ multiplex PCR, and its TCRdb copy is limited to in-frame clones, with some not included. The DNA was the basis for D and trimming; V, J and clone size are from that table. The sample has roughly 2.2 million clones; 80% to 95% are singletons.

Sequencing input: naive CD4+ T cells from PBMCs. The subset was: CD45RA+ positively selected. The chain employs TRBV28 and TRBJ2-4; TRBD2 aligns across 16 bases. The receptor was derived from a man younger than 30 in good health. Some clones in this sample may be carry-over from other donors' samples. The CDR3 is CASSPGLAGGPGDIQYF. CDR3 nucleotide sequence: TGTGCCAGCAGTCCGGGACTAGCGGGAGGGCCGGGTGACATTCAGTACTTC.